This T cell receptor (beta chain) was sequenced in a study of T-cell reconstitution after alpha-beta-depleted transplantation in children. Construction of the TCRbeta library involved unique molecular identifiers. MiXCR, run by TCRdb on the PCR reads, gives a single entry per CDR3 protein. This table has about 490,000 distinct CDR3 sequences, more than 9% appearing once. Study results and caveats: Newly generated T cells supplied most T-cell counts and diversity one year post-transplant.

In its sample, this clonotype was seen a few times. Its antigen is undetermined. Germline CDR1 and CDR2: LGHNA and YSLEER. This CDR3 contains 20 residues. V shed 0 bases and J 2 bases; nucleotides not matched to a gene: 15. V and J are TRBV4-3 and TRBJ2-1, with 8 positions matching TRBD2. The specimen comprised PBMCs, sampled before TCRalphabeta/CD19-depleted stem cell transplant. The TCR comes from a child aged 2 to 10 with inherited bone marrow failure, due to receive a stem cell transplant. The CDR3 protein is CASSQDPGLGLAGTYNEQFF. CDR3 nucleotides: TGCGCCAGCAGCCAAGATCCCGGCCTGGGGTTAGCGGGGACCTACAATGAGCAGTTCTTC.